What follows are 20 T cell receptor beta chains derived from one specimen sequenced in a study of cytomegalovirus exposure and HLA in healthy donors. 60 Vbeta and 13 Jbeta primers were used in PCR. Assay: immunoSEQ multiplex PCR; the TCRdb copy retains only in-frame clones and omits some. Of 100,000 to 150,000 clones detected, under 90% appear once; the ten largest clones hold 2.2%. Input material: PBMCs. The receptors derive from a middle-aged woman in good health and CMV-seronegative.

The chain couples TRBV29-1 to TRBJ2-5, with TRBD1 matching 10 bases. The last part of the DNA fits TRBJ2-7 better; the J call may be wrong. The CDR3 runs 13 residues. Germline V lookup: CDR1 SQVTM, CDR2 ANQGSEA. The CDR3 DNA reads TGCAGCGCCTGGGGGACAGGGGCCTACGAGCAGTACTTC. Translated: CSAWGTGAYEQYF.

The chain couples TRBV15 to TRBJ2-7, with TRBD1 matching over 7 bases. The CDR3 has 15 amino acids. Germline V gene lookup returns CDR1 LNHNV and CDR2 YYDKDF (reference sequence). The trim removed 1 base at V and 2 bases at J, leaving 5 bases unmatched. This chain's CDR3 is CATSRVNRGPYEQYF. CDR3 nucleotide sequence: TGTGCCACCAGCAGAGTTAACAGGGGTCCCTACGAGCAGTACTTC.

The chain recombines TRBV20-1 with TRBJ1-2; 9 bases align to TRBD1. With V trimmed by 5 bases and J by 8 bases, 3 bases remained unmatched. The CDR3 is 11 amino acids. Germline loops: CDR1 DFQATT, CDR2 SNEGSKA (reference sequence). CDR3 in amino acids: CSAPTGGGYTF. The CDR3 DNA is TGCAGTGCTCCGACAGGGGGAGGCTACACCTTC.

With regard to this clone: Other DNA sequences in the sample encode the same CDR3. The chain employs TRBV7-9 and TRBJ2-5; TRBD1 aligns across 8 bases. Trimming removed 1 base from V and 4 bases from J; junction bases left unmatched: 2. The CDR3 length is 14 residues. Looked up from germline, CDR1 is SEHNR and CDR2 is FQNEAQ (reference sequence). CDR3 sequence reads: CASSLGTGRETQYF. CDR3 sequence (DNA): TGTGCCAGCAGCTTAGGGACAGGGAGAGAGACCCAGTACTTC.

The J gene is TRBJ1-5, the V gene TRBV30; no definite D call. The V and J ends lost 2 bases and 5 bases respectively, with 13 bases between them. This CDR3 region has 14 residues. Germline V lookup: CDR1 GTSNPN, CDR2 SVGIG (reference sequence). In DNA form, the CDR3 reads TGTGCCTGGAGTCGAGGGCGCACTGATCAGCCCCAGCATTTT. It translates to CAWSRGRTDQPQHF.

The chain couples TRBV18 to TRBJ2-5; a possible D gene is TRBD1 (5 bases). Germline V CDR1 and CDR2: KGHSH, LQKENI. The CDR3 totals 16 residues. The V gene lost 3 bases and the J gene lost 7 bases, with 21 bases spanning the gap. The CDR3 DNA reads TGTGCCAGCTCACCCCCAGGGAATCCGGTTCTAGGGACCCAGTACTTC. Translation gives CASSPPGNPVLGTQYF.

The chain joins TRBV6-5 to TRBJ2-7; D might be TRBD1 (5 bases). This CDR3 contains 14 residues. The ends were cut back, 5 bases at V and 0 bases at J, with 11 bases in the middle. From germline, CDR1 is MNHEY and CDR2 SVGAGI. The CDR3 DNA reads TGTGCCAGCAGTGACCCAGGGAACTCCTACGAGCAGTACTTC. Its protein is CASSDPGNSYEQYF.

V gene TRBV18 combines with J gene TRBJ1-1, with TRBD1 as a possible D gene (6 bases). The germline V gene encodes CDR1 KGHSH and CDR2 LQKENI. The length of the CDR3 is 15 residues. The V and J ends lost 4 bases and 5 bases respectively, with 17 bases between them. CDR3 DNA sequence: TGTGCCAGCTCACTCTCCTCTGCAGGGGTTACTGAAGCTTTCTTT. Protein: CASSLSSAGVTEAFF. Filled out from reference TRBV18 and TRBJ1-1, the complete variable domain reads NAGVMQNPRHLVRRRGQEARLRCSPMKGHSHVYWYRQLPEEGLKFMVYLQKENIIDESGMPKERFSAEFPKEGPSILRIQQVVRGDSAAYFCASSLSSAGVTEAFFGQGTRLTVV.

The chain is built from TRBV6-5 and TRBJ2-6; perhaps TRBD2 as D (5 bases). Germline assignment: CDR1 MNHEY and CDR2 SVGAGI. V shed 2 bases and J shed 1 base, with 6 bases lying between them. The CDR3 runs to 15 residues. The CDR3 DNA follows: TGTGCCAGCAGTTACCGAGGGTCTGGGGCCAACGTCCTGACTTTC. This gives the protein CASSYRGSGANVLTF.

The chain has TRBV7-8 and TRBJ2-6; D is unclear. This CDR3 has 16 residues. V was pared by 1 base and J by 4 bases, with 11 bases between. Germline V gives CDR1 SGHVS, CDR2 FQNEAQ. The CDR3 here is CASSLVVGAGANVLTF. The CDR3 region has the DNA TGTGCCAGCAGCTTAGTGGTCGGTGCCGGGGCCAACGTCCTGACTTTC.

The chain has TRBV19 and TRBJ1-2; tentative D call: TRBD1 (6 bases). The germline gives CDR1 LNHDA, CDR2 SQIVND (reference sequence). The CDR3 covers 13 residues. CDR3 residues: CASRLGGAYGYTF. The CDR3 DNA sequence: TGTGCTAGTCGACTTGGGGGGGCCTATGGCTACACCTTC. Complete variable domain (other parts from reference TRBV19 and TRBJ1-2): DGGITQSPKYLFRKEGQNVTLSCEQNLNHDAMYWYRQDPGQGLRLIYYSQIVNDFQKGDIAEGYSVSREKKESFPLTVTSAQKNPTAFYLCASRLGGAYGYTFGSGTRLTVV.

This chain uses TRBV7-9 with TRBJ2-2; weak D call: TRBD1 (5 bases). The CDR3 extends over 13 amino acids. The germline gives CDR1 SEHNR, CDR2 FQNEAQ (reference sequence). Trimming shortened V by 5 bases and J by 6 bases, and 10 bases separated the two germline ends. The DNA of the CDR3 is TGTGCCAGCAGCGTGCAGGGTTCCGGGGAGCTGTTTTTT. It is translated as CASSVQGSGELFF.

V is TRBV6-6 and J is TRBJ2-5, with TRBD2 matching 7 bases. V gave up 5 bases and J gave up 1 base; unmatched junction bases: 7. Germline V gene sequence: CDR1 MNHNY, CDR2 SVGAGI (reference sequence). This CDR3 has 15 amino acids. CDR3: CASSPNSGPQETQYF. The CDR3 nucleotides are TGTGCCAGCAGTCCGAATAGCGGGCCCCAAGAGACCCAGTACTTC.

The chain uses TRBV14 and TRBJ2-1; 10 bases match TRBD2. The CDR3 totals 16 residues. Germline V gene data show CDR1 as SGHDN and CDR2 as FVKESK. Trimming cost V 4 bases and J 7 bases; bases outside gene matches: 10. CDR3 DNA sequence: TGTGCCAGCAGCCCAATAGCGGGGGGACTGGTAAATGAGCAGTTCTTC. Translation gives CASSPIAGGLVNEQFF.

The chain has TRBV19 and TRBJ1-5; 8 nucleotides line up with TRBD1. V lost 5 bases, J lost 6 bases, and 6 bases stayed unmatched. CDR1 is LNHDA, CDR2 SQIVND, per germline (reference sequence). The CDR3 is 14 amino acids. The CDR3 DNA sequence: TGTGCCAGTAGTCCACGACAGGGGCGTCAGCCCCAGCATTTT. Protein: CASSPRQGRQPQHF.

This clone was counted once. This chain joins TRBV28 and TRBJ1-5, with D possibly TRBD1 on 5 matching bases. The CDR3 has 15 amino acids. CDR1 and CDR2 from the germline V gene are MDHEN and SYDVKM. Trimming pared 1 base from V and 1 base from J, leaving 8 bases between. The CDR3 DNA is TGTGCCAGCAGTTTATATGACAGAAGCAATCAGCCCCAGCATTTT. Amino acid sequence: CASSLYDRSNQPQHF.

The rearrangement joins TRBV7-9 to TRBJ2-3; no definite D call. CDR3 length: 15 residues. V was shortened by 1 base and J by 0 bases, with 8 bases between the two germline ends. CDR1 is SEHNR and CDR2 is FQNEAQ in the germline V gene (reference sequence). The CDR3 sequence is CASSLGSGSTDTQYF. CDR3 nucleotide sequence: TGTGCCAGCAGCTTAGGATCAGGAAGCACAGATACGCAGTATTTT.

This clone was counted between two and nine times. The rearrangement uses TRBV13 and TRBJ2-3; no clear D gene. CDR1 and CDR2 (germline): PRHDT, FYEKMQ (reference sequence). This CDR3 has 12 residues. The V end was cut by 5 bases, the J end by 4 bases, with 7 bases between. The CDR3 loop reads CASSVSSDTQYF. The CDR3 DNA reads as TGTGCCAGCAGCGTCTCCTCAGATACGCAGTATTTT.

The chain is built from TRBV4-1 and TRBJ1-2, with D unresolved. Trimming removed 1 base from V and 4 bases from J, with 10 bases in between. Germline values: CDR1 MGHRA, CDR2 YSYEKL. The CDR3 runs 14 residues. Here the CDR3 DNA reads TGCGCCAGCAGCCAAGGAGGGAATTCCTATGGCTACACCTTC. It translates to CASSQGGNSYGYTF.

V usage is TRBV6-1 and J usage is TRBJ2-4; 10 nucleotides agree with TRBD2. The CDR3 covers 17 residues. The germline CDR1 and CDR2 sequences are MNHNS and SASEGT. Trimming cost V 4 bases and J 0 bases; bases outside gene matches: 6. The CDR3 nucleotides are TGTGCCAGCAGTGGGGAGACTAGCGGGTTAGCCAAAAACATTCAGTACTTC. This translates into CASSGETSGLAKNIQYF.